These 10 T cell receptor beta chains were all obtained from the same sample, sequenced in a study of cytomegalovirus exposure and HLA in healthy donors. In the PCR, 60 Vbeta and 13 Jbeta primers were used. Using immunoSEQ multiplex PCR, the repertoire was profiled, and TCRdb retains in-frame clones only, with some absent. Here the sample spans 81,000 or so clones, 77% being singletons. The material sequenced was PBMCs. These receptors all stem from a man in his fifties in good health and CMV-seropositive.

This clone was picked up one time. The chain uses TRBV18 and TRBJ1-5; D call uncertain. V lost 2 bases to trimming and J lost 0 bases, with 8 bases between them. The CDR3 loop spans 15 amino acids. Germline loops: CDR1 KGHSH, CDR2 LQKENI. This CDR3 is CASSPSVFSNQPQHF. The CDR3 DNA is TGTGCCAGCTCACCAAGCGTATTTAGCAATCAGCCCCAGCATTTT.

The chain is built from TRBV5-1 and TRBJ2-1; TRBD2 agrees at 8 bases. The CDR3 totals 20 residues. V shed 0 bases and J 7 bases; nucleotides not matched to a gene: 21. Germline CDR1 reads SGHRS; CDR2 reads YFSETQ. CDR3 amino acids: CASSLGQVTEGFRGGNEQFF. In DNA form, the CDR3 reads TGCGCCAGCAGCTTGGGACAGGTAACGGAGGGGTTCCGCGGGGGGAATGAGCAGTTCTTC.

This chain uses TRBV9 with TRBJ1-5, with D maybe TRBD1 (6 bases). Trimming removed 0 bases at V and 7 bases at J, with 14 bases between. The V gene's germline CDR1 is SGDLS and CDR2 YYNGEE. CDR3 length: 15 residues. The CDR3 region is CASSVGTGSWQPQHF. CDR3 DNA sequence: TGTGCCAGCAGCGTAGGAACAGGGTCGTGGCAGCCCCAGCATTTT.

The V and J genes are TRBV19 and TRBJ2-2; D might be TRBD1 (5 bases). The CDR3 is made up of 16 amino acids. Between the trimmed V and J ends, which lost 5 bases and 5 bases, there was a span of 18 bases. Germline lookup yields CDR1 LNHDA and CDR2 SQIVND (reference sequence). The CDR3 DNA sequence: TGTGCCAGTAGTGGTGTGGGGCTAGGCGGAACCGGGGAGCTGTTTTTT. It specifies CASSGVGLGGTGELFF.

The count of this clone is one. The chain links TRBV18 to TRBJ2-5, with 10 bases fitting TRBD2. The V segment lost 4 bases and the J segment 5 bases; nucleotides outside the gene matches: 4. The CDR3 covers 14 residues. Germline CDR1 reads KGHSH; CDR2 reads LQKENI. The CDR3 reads CASSRGLAYETQYF. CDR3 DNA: TGTGCCAGCTCACGGGGACTAGCGTACGAGACCCAGTACTTC.

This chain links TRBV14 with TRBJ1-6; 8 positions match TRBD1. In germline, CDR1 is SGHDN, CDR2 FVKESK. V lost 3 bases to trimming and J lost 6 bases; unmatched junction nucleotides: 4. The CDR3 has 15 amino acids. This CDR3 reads CASSHRTGTNSPLHF. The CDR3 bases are TGTGCCAGCAGCCACAGGACAGGGACTAATTCACCCCTCCACTTT.

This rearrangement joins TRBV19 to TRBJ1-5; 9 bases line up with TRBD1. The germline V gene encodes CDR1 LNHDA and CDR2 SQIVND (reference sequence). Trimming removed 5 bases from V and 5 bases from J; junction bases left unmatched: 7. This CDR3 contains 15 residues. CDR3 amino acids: CASSAGTGLYQPQHF. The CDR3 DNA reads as TGTGCCAGTAGTGCGGGGACAGGGCTCTATCAGCCCCAGCATTTT.

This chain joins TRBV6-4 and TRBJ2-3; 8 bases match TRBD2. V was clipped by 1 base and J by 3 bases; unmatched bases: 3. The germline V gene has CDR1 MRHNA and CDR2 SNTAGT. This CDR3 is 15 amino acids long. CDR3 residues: CASSDFSGGTDTQYF. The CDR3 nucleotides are TGTGCCAGCAGTGACTTTTCGGGGGGGACAGATACGCAGTATTTT.

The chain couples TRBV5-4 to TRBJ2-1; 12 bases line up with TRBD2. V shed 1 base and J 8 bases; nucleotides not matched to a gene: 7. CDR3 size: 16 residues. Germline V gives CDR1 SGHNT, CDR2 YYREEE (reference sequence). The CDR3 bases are TGTGCCAGCAGCTTGTTCCAACTAGCGGGAGGTGATGAGCAGTTCTTC. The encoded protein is CASSLFQLAGGDEQFF. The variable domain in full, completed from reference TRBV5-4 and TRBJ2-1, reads ETGVTQSPTHLIKTRGQQVTLRCSSQSGHNTVSWYQQALGQGPQFIFQYYREEENGRGNFPPRFSGLQFPNYSSELNVNALELDDSALYLCASSLFQLAGGDEQFFGPGTRLTVL.

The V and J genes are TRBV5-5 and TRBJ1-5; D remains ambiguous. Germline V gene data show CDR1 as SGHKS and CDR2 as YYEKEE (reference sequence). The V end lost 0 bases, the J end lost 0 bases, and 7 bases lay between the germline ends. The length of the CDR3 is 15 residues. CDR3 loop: CASSLASTSNQPQHF. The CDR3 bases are TGTGCCAGCAGCTTGGCCTCTACTAGCAATCAGCCCCAGCATTTT.